The rows below give T cell receptor beta chains drawn from one sample of a study of cytomegalovirus exposure and HLA in healthy donors. TCRdb's copy holds only in-frame clones and misses some; the assay was immunoSEQ multiplex PCR. The table has fewer than 140,000 clones, about 85% seen once; the top ten hold about 1.8%. The specimen was PBMCs. The source of these receptors is a woman aged 18-29 years in good health and CMV-seropositive. The CDR3 runs from the conserved cysteine through the conserved F or W. D genes are given only for firm matches. Not every row has a clone size; where given, it reads once, few, many or a size class.

TRBJ2-7 TRBV6-1 - - CASSDRTYEQYF TGTGCCAGCTCTGACAGGACCTACGAGCAGTACTTC
TRBJ2-3 TRBV27 - once CASGDRPSRDTQYF TGTGCCAGCGGCGACAGGCCTTCAAGAGATACGCAGTATTTT
TRBJ2-7 TRBV27 TRBD2 once CASSLSGGQLPYEQYF TGTGCCAGCAGTTTAAGCGGGGGGCAGCTCCCCTACGAGCAGTACTTC
TRBJ1-1 TRBV11-2 - few CASSLEQGITEAFF TGTGCCAGCAGCTTAGAACAGGGAATCACTGAAGCTTTCTTT
TRBJ2-1 TRBV7-9 - few CASSLTLGGGGYNEQFF TGTGCCAGCAGCTTAACACTTGGGGGCGGGGGCTACAATGAGCAGTTCTTC
TRBJ2-4 TRBV19 TRBD1 - CASSRGTEAKNIQYF TGTGCCAGTAGTCGTGGGACAGAAGCCAAAAACATTCAGTACTTC
TRBJ2-5 TRBV15 - - CATSRDRFYQETQYF TGTGCCACCAGCAGAGATCGTTTTTACCAAGAGACCCAGTACTTC
TRBJ1-1 TRBV27 TRBD1 - CASSQGQSNTEAFF TGTGCCAGCAGTCAGGGACAGTCTAACACTGAAGCTTTCTTT
TRBJ2-2 TRBV5-4 TRBD1 - CASSLDRGHTGELFF TGTGCCAGCAGCTTGGACAGGGGGCATACCGGGGAGCTGTTTTTT
TRBJ2-1 TRBV27 TRBD1 - CASSLRRDRSNNEQFF TGTGCCAGCAGTCTCAGGAGGGACAGGTCAAATAATGAGCAGTTCTTC
TRBJ1-1 TRBV4-1 - - CASSQGLRGKNTEAFF TGCGCCAGCAGCCAAGGATTAAGGGGGAAGAACACTGAAGCTTTCTTT
TRBJ2-1 TRBV27 TRBD2 - CASSWGGNEQFF TGTGCCAGCAGTTGGGGGGGTAATGAGCAGTTCTTC
TRBJ1-1 TRBV7-9 - - CASSSIENTEAFF TGTGCCAGCAGCTCCATAGAGAACACTGAAGCTTTCTTT
TRBJ1-1 TRBV29-1 - - CSAGSGLGVTEAFF TGCAGCGCCGGCTCGGGTTTGGGTGTTACTGAAGCTTTCTTT
TRBJ1-2 TRBV27 - - CASSLRENYGYTF TGTGCCAGCAGTTTGAGGGAAAACTATGGCTACACCTTC
TRBJ2-3 TRBV7-9 TRBD2 - CASSVGLAGFVTDTQYF TGTGCCAGCAGCGTCGGACTAGCGGGGTTTGTTACAGATACGCAGTATTTT
TRBJ2-3 TRBV25-1 TRBD1 - CASSEGDRVDTQYF TGTGCCAGCAGTGAGGGGGACAGGGTGGATACGCAGTATTTT
TRBJ1-2 TRBV5-8 TRBD1 - CASSAHGTGDNLAYGYTF TGTGCCAGCAGCGCCCATGGGACAGGGGATAACCTGGCCTATGGCTACACCTTC
TRBJ1-5 TRBV9 - - CASSGGPGVQPQHF TGTGCCAGCAGCGGGGGACCGGGGGTACAGCCCCAGCATTTT
TRBJ1-2 TRBV5-6 TRBD1 - CASSPLGQGPNYGYTF TGTGCCAGCAGCCCACTCGGACAGGGCCCGAACTATGGCTACACCTTC
TRBJ1-1 TRBV19 TRBD1 - CASSPGQANTEAFF TGTGCCAGTAGCCCCGGACAGGCGAACACTGAAGCTTTCTTT
TRBJ2-6 TRBV10-3 - - CAISEQPNSGANVLTF TGTGCCATCAGTGAACAGCCTAACTCTGGGGCCAACGTCCTGACTTTC
TRBJ2-3 TRBV4-3 - - CASSQDRWGRTSTDTQYF TGCGCCAGCAGCCAAGATCGCTGGGGGCGGACAAGCACAGATACGCAGTATTTT
TRBJ2-5 TRBV28 - - CASSLLSGTRGETQYF TGTGCCAGCAGTTTATTGTCCGGGACCAGGGGAGAGACCCAGTACTTC
TRBJ1-3 TRBV29-1 - - CSVETDRPSGNTIYF TGCAGCGTTGAGACTGACAGGCCCTCTGGAAACACCATATATTTT
TRBJ2-3 TRBV4-3 - - CASSRGGLKDTQYF TGCGCCAGCAGCAGGGGGGGCTTAAAGGATACGCAGTATTTT
TRBJ1-1 TRBV6-4 - - CASSDGLNTEAFF TGTGCCAGCAGTGACGGGCTAAACACTGAAGCTTTCTTT
TRBJ2-3 TRBV5-4 TRBD1 - CASSRGQGLSTDTQYF TGTGCCAGCAGCCGGGGACAGGGGCTTAGCACAGATACGCAGTATTTT
TRBJ2-3 TRBV29-1 TRBD2 - CSARTSGNTDTQYF TGCAGCGCTCGGACTAGCGGGAACACAGATACGCAGTATTTT
TRBJ1-5 TRBV27 - - CASSLQGFNQPQHF TGTGCCAGCAGCCTACAGGGTTTCAATCAGCCCCAGCATTTT
TRBJ1-2 TRBV4-1 - - CASSQPRDISLYGYTF TGCGCCAGCAGCCAACCCCGGGACATCTCGTTATATGGCTACACCTTC
TRBJ2-3 TRBV2 - - CASSDTGRSTDTQYF TGTGCCAGCAGTGACACAGGCCGTAGCACAGATACGCAGTATTTT
TRBJ1-2 TRBV7-2 - - CASSSGQTYGYTF TGTGCCAGCAGCTCAGGACAGACCTATGGCTACACCTTC
TRBJ2-2 TRBV15 TRBD2 - CATSREAGGNTGELFF TGTGCCACCAGCAGAGAAGCGGGGGGGAACACCGGGGAGCTGTTTTTT
TRBJ1-5 TRBV27 - - CASSPRQRGVSNQPQHF TGTGCCAGCAGTCCTCGACAGCGAGGAGTCTCAAATCAGCCCCAGCATTTT
TRBJ1-6 TRBV10-1 TRBD1 - CASSMDRDNSPLHF TGCGCCAGCAGTATGGACAGGGATAATTCACCCCTCCACTTT
TRBJ2-5 TRBV11-2 - - CASSLDAGKETQYF TGTGCCAGCAGCTTAGATGCAGGGAAAGAGACCCAGTACTTC
TRBJ2-2 TRBV6-5 - - CASMRGVNTGELFF TGTGCCAGCATGCGGGGAGTTAACACCGGGGAGCTGTTTTTT
TRBJ1-6 TRBV7-2 - - CAVGGQYNSPLHF TGTGCCGTGGGGGGGCAGTATAATTCACCCCTCCACTTT
TRBJ2-1 TRBV6-1 TRBD1 - CASSEWGTGTVNEQFF TGTGCCAGCAGTGAATGGGGGACAGGGACAGTCAATGAGCAGTTCTTC
TRBJ2-1 TRBV2 TRBD2 - CASSDGLAGDEQFF TGTGCCAGCAGTGACGGTCTAGCGGGGGACGAGCAGTTCTTC
TRBJ1-1 TRBV6-5 TRBD1 - CASSYSRGRGEAFF TGTGCCAGCAGTTACTCCAGGGGGCGGGGTGAAGCTTTCTTT
TRBJ2-4 TRBV27 - - CASSLSFRQGAKNIQYF TGTGCCAGCAGTTTGTCGTTCCGTCAGGGAGCCAAAAACATTCAGTACTTC
TRBJ2-4 TRBV29-1 - - CSVEVGGKNIQYF TGCAGCGTTGAAGTCGGAGGCAAAAACATTCAGTACTTC
TRBJ1-4 TRBV28 TRBD1 - CASSRQGTNEKLFF TGTGCCAGCAGTCGACAGGGGACTAATGAAAAACTGTTTTTT
TRBJ2-1 TRBV6-5 - - CASSYTGNEQFF TGTGCCAGCAGTTATACGGGCAATGAGCAGTTCTTC
TRBJ1-6 TRBV6-5 - few CASSYSGVSPLHF TGTGCCAGCAGTTACTCAGGGGTATCACCCCTCCACTTT
TRBJ1-3 TRBV5-6 TRBD1 few CASSLGTGSGNTIYF TGTGCCAGCAGCTTGGGGACAGGGTCTGGAAACACCATATATTTT
TRBJ1-1 TRBV27 TRBD1 - CASSPWGTGYLNTEAFF TGTGCCAGCAGCCCATGGGGGACAGGGTACTTGAACACTGAAGCTTTCTTT
TRBJ2-5 TRBV6-5 - - CASSTRGARGETQYF TGTGCCAGCAGTACTCGGGGGGCGAGGGGAGAGACCCAGTACTTC
TRBJ2-2 TRBV19 TRBD1 - CASSRQGLNTGELFF TGTGCCAGTAGTAGACAGGGCTTAAACACCGGGGAGCTGTTTTTT